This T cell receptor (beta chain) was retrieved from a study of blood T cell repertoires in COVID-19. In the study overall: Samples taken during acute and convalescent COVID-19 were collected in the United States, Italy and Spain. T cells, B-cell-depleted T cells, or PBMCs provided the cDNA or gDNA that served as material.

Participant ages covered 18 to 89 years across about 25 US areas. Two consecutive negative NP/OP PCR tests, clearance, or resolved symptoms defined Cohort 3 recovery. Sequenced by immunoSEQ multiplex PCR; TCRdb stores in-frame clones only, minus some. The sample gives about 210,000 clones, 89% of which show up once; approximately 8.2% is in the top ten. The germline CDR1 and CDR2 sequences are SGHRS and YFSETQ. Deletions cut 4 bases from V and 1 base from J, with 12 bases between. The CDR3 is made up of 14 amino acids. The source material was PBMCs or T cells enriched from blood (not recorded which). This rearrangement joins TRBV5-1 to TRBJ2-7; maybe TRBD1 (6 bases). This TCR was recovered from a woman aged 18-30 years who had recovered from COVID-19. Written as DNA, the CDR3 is TGCGCCAGCAGCCCCGGGACACCTTCCTACGAGCAGTACTTC. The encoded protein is CASSPGTPSYEQYF.